The table lists the clone carrying this T cell receptor (beta chain) with many counts. The antigen remains unidentified. TCRdb re-called the 5' RACE reads with MiXCR, one entry per CDR3 protein. In the table there are hundreds of thousands of distinct CDR3 sequences, about 8% of which are singletons. These data come from a study of identical twins. CDR1 LGHDT and CDR2 YNNKEL come from the germline V gene (reference sequence). Trimming took off 4 bases at V and 10 bases at J, with 13 bases between the two ends. This CDR3 spans 12 amino acids. General study findings and limits: Cord blood beta clonotypes present at high abundance carried fewer insertions; no such pattern appeared in memory repertoires.

These same records also appear under a second study, on yellow fever vaccine responses in identical twins.

The sample consisted of memory (CD45RO+) T cells sorted from blood. This chain connects TRBV3-1 to TRBJ1-1; D might be TRBD1 (6 bases). The receptor's source is a woman younger than 35 in good health. The CDR3: CASSPAGAIAFF. The DNA of the CDR3 is TGTGCCAGCAGCCCAGCGGGGGCTATAGCTTTCTTT.